Each of the 7 T cell receptor beta chains below was sequenced from the same sample in a study of CD8+CD57+ T cells in acquired aplastic anemia. Genomic DNA constituted the template upon which TCR beta VDJ and CDR3 profiling was performed. TCRdb reprocessed the reads via MiXCR and lists one record per CDR3 protein. This table holds over 150,000 distinct CDR3 sequences, roughly half found once. By flow cytometry, patients selected for sequencing had shown an expansion of CD8+CD57+ cells. Sequencing was carried out using sorted CD4+, CD8+, or CD8+CD57+ T cells (not recorded which) from PBMCs. These receptors originate from a human donor with aplastic anemia.

The chain links TRBV7-9 to TRBJ2-7; D gene unclear. Trimming pared 0 bases from V and 9 bases from J, leaving 9 bases between. The germline gives CDR1 SEHNR, CDR2 FQNEAQ (reference sequence). The CDR3 contains 12 residues. CDR3 coding DNA: TGTGCCAGCAGCTTAGCAGGGTCTTGGCAGTACTTC. This sequence encodes CASSLAGSWQYF.

This clonotype appeared many times. V usage is TRBV12-3 or TRBV12-4 and J usage is TRBJ2-6; D unresolved. Trimming removed 0 bases at V and 0 bases at J, with 12 bases between. CDR3 length: 18 residues. DNA of the CDR3: TGTGCCAGCAGTTTAGCGCTGGGGTCCCGCTCTGGGGCCAACGTCCTGACTTTC. Its protein is CASSLALGSRSGANVLTF.

This clonotype was seen only a few times. With a much larger clone just one base away, this may be a read error. The chain employs TRBV12-3 or TRBV12-4 and TRBJ2-7; TRBD1 or TRBD2 may be the D gene (6 bases each). This CDR3 spans 16 amino acids. Written as DNA, the CDR3 is TGTGCCAGCAGACCAGACGAGGAAGGGGGGTGGGCCGAGCAGGACTTC. Residues: CASRPDEEGGWAEQDF.

The CDR3 is CGELKYNEQFF. CDR3 nucleotides: TGCGGGGAGTTGAAGTACAATGAGCAGTTCTTC. This chain links TRBV20-1 with TRBJ2-1, with a tentative D call TRBD2 (5 bases). CDR1 DFQATT and CDR2 SNEGSKA come from the germline V gene (reference sequence). There are 11 residues in the CDR3.

J is TRBJ2-1 and V is TRBV6-4, with 7 nucleotides matching TRBD2. V gave up 0 bases and J gave up 4 bases; unmatched junction bases: 3. Germline V gene sequence: CDR1 MRHNA, CDR2 SNTAGT. The CDR3 loop spans 15 amino acids. The CDR3 DNA is TGTGCCAGCAGTGACTCGCCTAGCGGATACAATGAGCAGTTCTTC. It codes for CASSDSPSGYNEQFF.

The chain is built from TRBV12-3 or TRBV12-4 and TRBJ2-1, with unresolved D. This CDR3 has 15 amino acids. V lost 3 bases and J lost 8, with 17 bases in between. The CDR3 bases are TGTGCCAGCAGTTTTGGCGGTAAGGGTGGCTATGAGCAGTTCTTC. Translated, it gives CASSFGGKGGYEQFF.

The chain carries TRBV12-3 or TRBV12-4 and TRBJ2-3; 7 bases match TRBD1. The J segment lost 1 base and the V segment lost 7 bases, leaving 2 bases of the junction unmatched. The CDR3 is 13 residues long. In DNA, the CDR3 is TGTGCCAGCAAGGGGACAGGCACAGATACGCAGTATTTT. Translation gives CASKGTGTDTQYF.